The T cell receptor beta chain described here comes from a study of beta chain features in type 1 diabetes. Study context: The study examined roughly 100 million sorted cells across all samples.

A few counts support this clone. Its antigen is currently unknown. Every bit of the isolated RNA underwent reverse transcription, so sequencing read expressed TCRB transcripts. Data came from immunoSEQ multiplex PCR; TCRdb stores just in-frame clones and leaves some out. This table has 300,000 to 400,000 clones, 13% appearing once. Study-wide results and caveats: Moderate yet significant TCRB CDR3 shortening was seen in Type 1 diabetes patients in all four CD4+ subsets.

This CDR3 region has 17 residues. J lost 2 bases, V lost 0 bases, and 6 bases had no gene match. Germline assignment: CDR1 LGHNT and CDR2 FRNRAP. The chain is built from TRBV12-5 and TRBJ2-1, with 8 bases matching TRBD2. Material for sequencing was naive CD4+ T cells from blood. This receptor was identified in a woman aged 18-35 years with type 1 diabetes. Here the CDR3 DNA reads TGTGCTAGTGGTTTGGTACTTGCGGGAGGACCCTACAATGAGCAGTTCTTC. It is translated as CASGLVLAGGPYNEQFF.